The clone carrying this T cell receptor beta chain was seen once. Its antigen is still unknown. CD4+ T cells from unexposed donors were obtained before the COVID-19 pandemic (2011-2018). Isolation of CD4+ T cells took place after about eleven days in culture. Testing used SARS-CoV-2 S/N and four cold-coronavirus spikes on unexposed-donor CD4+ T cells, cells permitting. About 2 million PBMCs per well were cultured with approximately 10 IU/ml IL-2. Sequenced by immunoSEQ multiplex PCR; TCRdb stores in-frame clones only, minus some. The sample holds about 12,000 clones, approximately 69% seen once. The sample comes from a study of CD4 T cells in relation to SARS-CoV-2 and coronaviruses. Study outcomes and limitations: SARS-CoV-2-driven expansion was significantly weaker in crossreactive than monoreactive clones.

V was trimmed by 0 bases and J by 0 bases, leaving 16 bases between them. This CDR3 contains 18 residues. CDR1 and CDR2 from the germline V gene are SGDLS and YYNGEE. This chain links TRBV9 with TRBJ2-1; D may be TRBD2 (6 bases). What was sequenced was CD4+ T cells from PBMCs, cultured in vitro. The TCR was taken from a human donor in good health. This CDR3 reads CASSVVPSEGSSYNEQFF. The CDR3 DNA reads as TGTGCCAGCAGCGTAGTTCCTAGCGAGGGAAGCTCCTACAATGAGCAGTTCTTC. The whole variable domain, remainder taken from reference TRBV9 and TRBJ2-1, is DSGVTQTPKHLITATGQRVTLRCSPRSGDLSVYWYQQSLDQGLQFLIQYYNGEERAKGNILERFSAQQFPDLHSELNLSSLELGDSALYFCASSVVPSEGSSYNEQFFGPGTRLTVL.